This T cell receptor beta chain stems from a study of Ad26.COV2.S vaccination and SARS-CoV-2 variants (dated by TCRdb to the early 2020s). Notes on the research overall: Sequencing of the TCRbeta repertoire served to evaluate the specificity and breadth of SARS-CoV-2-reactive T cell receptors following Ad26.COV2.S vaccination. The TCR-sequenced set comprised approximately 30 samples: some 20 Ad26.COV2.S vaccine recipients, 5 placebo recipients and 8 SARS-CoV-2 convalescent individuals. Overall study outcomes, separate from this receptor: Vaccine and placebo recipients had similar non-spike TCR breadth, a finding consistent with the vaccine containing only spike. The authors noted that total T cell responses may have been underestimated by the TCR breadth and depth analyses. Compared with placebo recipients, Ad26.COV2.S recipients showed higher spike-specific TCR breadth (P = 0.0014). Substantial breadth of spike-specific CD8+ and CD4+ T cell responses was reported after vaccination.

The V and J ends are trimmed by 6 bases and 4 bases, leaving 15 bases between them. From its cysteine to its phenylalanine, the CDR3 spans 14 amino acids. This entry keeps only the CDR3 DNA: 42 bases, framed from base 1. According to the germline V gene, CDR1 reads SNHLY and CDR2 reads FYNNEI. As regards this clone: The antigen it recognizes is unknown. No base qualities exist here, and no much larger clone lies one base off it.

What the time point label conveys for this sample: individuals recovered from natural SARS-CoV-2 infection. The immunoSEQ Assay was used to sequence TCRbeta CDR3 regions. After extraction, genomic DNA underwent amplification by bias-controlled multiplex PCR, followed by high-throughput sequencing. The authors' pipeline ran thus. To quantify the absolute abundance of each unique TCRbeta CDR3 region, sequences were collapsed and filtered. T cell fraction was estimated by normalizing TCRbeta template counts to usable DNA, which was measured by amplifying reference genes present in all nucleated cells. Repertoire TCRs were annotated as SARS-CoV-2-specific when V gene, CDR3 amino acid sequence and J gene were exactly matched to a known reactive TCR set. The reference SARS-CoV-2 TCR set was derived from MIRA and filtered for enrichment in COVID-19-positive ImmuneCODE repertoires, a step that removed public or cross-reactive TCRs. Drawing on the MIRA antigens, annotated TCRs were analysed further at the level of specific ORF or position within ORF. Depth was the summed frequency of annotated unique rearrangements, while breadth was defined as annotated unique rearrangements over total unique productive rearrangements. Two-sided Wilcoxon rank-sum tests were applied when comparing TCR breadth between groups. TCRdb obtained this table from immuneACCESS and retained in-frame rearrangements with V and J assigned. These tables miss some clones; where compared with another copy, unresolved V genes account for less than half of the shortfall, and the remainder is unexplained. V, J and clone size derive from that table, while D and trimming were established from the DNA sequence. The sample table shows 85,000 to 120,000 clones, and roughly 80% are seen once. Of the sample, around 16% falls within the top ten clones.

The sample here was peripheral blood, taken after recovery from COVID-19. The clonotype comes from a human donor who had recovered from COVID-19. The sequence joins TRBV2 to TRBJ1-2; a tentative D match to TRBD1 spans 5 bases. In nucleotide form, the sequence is TGTGCCAGCAGCGACAGCGAGAGGATCTATGGCTACACCTTC. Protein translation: CASSDSERIYGYTF.